The T cell receptor beta chain under discussion was sequenced for a study of blood T cell repertoires in COVID-19. The CDR3 is made up of 14 amino acids. The germline V gene encodes CDR1 SGHAT and CDR2 FQNNGV. V shed 3 bases, J shed 3 bases, and the junction held 2 bases outside the gene matches. Some clones are missing from TCRdb's copy, which holds only in-frame ones; the method was immunoSEQ multiplex PCR. The sample consists of approximately 180,000 clones, 75% to 90% of them appearing once. The sample taken for sequencing was PBMCs or T cells enriched from blood (not recorded which). This sequence was found in a man aged 35 to 55 who had recovered from COVID-19. This chain uses TRBV11-2 with TRBJ2-7; 10 nucleotides align to TRBD1. The CDR3 region has the DNA TGTGCCAGCAGCTTTGGGACAGGGGACTACGAGCAGTACTTC. Protein: CASSFGTGDYEQYF.